A few counts support the clone carrying this T cell receptor beta chain. The second PCR ran about 6 to 12 cycles with a sample-barcoded 5' primer and J-beta primers. A template-switch adaptor containing 12 random nucleotides labeled each cDNA molecule. In TCRdb, the 5' RACE reads were re-called with MiXCR into one record per CDR3 protein. The sample contains under 1,100,000 distinct CDR3 sequences, almost 25% of which appear only once. These data come from a study of blood T cells in healthy people across ages. Germline lookup yields CDR1 SNHLY and CDR2 FYNNEI. Trimming removed 5 bases from V and 3 bases from J; junction bases left unmatched: 6. The CDR3 has 14 amino acids. Separately, the same data were catalogued under a study of T cells of mothers and their children. That report notes: Regardless of relatedness, pairs show thymic selection shaping TCR recombination output in a similar manner.

The receptor comes from a girl aged 2 to 10 in good health. The material sequenced was blood. The chain uses TRBV2 and TRBJ1-2; the match to TRBD1 covers 7 bases. DNA of the CDR3: TGTGCCAGCAGTCCACAGGGGTCGGACTATGGCTACACCTTC. It translates to CASSPQGSDYGYTF.